Below are 21 T cell receptor beta chains sequenced from a single sample in a study of identical twins. TCRdb called the 5' RACE reads again in MiXCR, with one record for every CDR3 protein. Found here are roughly 1,500,000 distinct CDR3 sequences, under 35% of them singletons; the top ten hold approximately 0.29%. Source material: cord blood. The receptors were gathered from a newborn girl in good health.

This clonotype has only a few counts. V is TRBV5-6 and J is TRBJ2-3; 7 bases fit TRBD1. Trimming removed 2 bases from V and 2 bases from J; junction bases left unmatched: 5. The CDR3 length is 15 residues. Germline V gene sequence: CDR1 SGHDT, CDR2 YYEEEE. CDR3 amino acids: CASSLYRGYTDTQYF. The CDR3 coding sequence is TGTGCCAGCAGCTTATACAGGGGATACACAGATACGCAGTATTTT.

The V call is TRBV6-1, the J call TRBJ1-2, with TRBD1 as a possible D gene (5 bases). CDR3 length equals 14 residues. Germline V gene data show CDR1 as MNHNS and CDR2 as SASEGT. V dropped 8 bases and J dropped 2 bases, with 15 bases sitting between them. The CDR3 protein is CASALLGVNYGYTF. The DNA of the CDR3 is TGTGCCAGCGCCTTATTGGGGGTAAACTATGGCTACACCTTC.

The V call is TRBV20-1, the J call TRBJ2-7; D might be TRBD1 (6 bases). Germline V CDR1 and CDR2: DFQATT, SNEGSKA (reference sequence). The CDR3 covers 12 residues. V lost 6 bases and J lost 2, with 11 bases in between. CDR3 sequence: CSADRYTYEQYF. The CDR3 nucleotides are TGCAGTGCAGACAGGTACACCTACGAGCAGTACTTC.

The genes are TRBV19 and TRBJ2-7; no definite D call. In germline, CDR1 is LNHDA, CDR2 SQIVND (reference sequence). This CDR3 comprises 14 residues. V was shortened by 6 bases and J by 2 bases, with 14 bases between the two germline ends. CDR3 in amino acids: CASRPETATYEQYF. The CDR3 DNA reads as TGTGCCAGTAGACCAGAGACCGCGACCTACGAGCAGTACTTC.

V gene TRBV27 combines with J gene TRBJ2-1; 13 nucleotides align to TRBD2. Germline V gives CDR1 MNHEY, CDR2 SMNVEV (reference sequence). The CDR3 length is 16 residues. V shed 4 bases, J shed 8 bases, and the junction held 8 bases outside the gene matches. CDR3 loop: CASSWVLAGGRDEQFF. The DNA of the CDR3 is TGTGCCAGCAGTTGGGTACTAGCGGGGGGGCGAGATGAGCAGTTCTTC.

The chain links TRBV5-6 to TRBJ1-3, with D maybe TRBD1 (5 bases). The CDR3 runs to 14 residues. Trimming took 1 base from V and 4 from J, leaving 9 bases between them. Germline V gives CDR1 SGHDT, CDR2 YYEEEE. The CDR3 coding sequence is TGTGCCAGCAGCTTGCAGGACATAGGAAACACCATATATTTT. Residues: CASSLQDIGNTIYF.

The sample holds one count of this clonotype. The V and J genes are TRBV7-2 and TRBJ2-2; 10 bases fit TRBD2. This CDR3 spans 15 amino acids. Germline loops: CDR1 SGHTA, CDR2 FQGNSA. V shed 3 bases and J 6 bases; nucleotides not matched to a gene: 4. In nucleotides, the CDR3 is TGTGCCAGCAGCTTCCTAGCGGGAGACCCCGGGGAGCTGTTTTTT. Its translation: CASSFLAGDPGELFF.

This chain links TRBV10-1 with TRBJ2-1, with a weak D call TRBD1 (5 bases). The DNA end is more similar to TRBJ2-7, so the J call may be wrong. The CDR3 runs 15 residues. Germline V gene sequence: CDR1 WNHNN, CDR2 SYGVQD (reference sequence). CDR3 amino acids: CASSGARGPDNEQYF. The CDR3 nucleotides read TGCGCCAGCAGTGGAGCAAGGGGTCCGGACAATGAGCAGTACTTC.

This clonotype came up a few times. This chain links TRBV18 with TRBJ2-3; the D gene is possibly TRBD1 (6 bases). From germline, CDR1 is KGHSH and CDR2 LQKENI. This CDR3 comprises 15 residues. Trimming stripped 3 bases from V and 4 bases from J, with 14 bases between. CDR3 in amino acids: CASSPNGTPADTQYF. The CDR3 DNA reads TGTGCCAGCTCACCGAACGGGACACCGGCAGATACGCAGTATTTT. Combining the CDR3 with reference TRBV18 and TRBJ2-3 gives the whole variable domain NAGVMQNPRHLVRRRGQEARLRCSPMKGHSHVYWYRQLPEEGLKFMVYLQKENIIDESGMPKERFSAEFPKEGPSILRIQQVVRGDSAAYFCASSPNGTPADTQYFGPGTRLTVL.

The V gene is TRBV7-9, the J gene TRBJ1-4; TRBD1 is a possible D gene (5 bases). The CDR3 extends over 16 amino acids. Germline CDR1 and CDR2: SEHNR and FQNEAQ (reference sequence). Trimming stripped 5 bases from V and 8 bases from J, with 21 bases between. CDR3 sequence: CASSPLEKGPGEKLFF. CDR3 coding DNA: TGTGCCAGCAGCCCTCTAGAAAAGGGGCCGGGGGAAAAACTGTTTTTT.

V is TRBV6-6 and J is TRBJ1-6; 8 bases line up with TRBD1. The CDR3 runs 14 residues. V was clipped by 7 bases and J by 5 bases; unmatched bases: 4. Germline V CDR1 and CDR2: MNHNY, SVGAGI (reference sequence). CDR3 in DNA: TGTGCCAGCATTGCGGACAGGGATAATTCACCCCTCCACTTT. Protein: CASIADRDNSPLHF.

V is TRBV7-2 and J is TRBJ2-3; D unresolved. V lost 5 bases and J lost 0, with 15 bases in between. Per germline, CDR1 SGHTA and CDR2 FQGNSA. CDR3 length: 16 residues. The CDR3 spells CASSPKGKTSTDTQYF. The CDR3 DNA reads TGTGCCAGCAGCCCCAAAGGGAAGACAAGCACAGATACGCAGTATTTT. Variable domain in full (rest from reference TRBV7-2 and TRBJ2-3): GAGVSQSPSNKVTEKGKDVELRCDPISGHTALYWYRQSLGQGLEFLIYFQGNSAPDKSGLPSDRFSAERTGGSVSTLTIQRTQQEDSAVYLCASSPKGKTSTDTQYFGPGTRLTVL.

The genes are TRBV28 and TRBJ1-5; 9 nucleotides line up with TRBD1. This CDR3 spans 17 amino acids. Germline V gene lookup returns CDR1 MDHEN and CDR2 SYDVKM. With V trimmed by 3 bases and J by 0 bases, 6 bases remained unmatched. The CDR3 nucleotides are TGTGCCAGCAGTTTGACCGGGACAGGGCTTAGCAATCAGCCCCAGCATTTT. This sequence encodes CASSLTGTGLSNQPQHF.

As concerns this clonotype: This may stem from a read error, because a much larger clone lies one nucleotide away. V is TRBV9 and J is TRBJ2-7; D possibly corresponds to TRBD1 (7 bases). Trimming shortened V by 4 bases and J by 7 bases, and 18 bases separated the two germline ends. CDR3 length equals 14 residues. CDR1 is SGDLS and CDR2 is YYNGEE in the germline V gene. The CDR3 coding sequence is TGTGCCAGCAGCTTGTCAGGGGGGATCAATGAGCAGTACTTC. Translating gives CASSLSGGINEQYF.

V usage is TRBV6-6 and J usage is TRBJ1-6; 7 positions agree with TRBD1. CDR1 and CDR2 (germline): MNHNY, SVGAGI (reference sequence). V shed 5 bases, J shed 10 bases, and the junction held 14 bases outside the gene matches. This CDR3 is built from 16 residues. Here the CDR3 reads CASSRPRGAIESPLHF. The CDR3 DNA reads TGTGCCAGCAGTAGGCCCAGGGGGGCGATCGAATCACCCCTCCACTTT.

This clonotype showed up just a few times. The rearrangement uses TRBV20-1 and TRBJ1-1; D remains ambiguous. The CDR3 is 12 amino acids. V was trimmed by 3 bases and J by 3 bases, leaving 8 bases between them. CDR1 and CDR2 (germline): DFQATT, SNEGSKA (reference sequence). CDR3 bases: TGCAGTGCTAGTCGAGATCACACTGAAGCTTTCTTT. Translated: CSASRDHTEAFF.

The rearrangement links TRBV20-1 to TRBJ2-5, with D perhaps TRBD1 (6 bases). The J call may be wrong; the DNA end is better matched by TRBJ2-7. This CDR3 contains 13 residues. Germline CDR1 is DFQATT and CDR2 is SNEGSKA (reference sequence). In nucleotides, the CDR3 is TGCAGTGGACTGACAGGCCTCTTCTACGAGCAGTACTTC. Translated, it gives CSGLTGLFYEQYF.

The V gene is TRBV27, the J gene TRBJ1-2; tentatively, D is TRBD1 (6 bases). The germline V gene encodes CDR1 MNHEY and CDR2 SMNVEV (reference sequence). The CDR3 loop spans 14 amino acids. The ends were cut back, 7 bases at V and 4 bases at J, with 16 bases in the middle. The CDR3 bases are TGTGCCAGCACCTCTCGGCAGGGGAGCTATGGCTACACCTTC. It specifies CASTSRQGSYGYTF.

This clonotype turned up a few times. The gene calls are TRBV24-1 and TRBJ2-1; D ambiguous. V gave up 0 bases and J gave up 0 bases, with 14 bases separating them. The CDR3 extends over 18 amino acids. CDR1 is KGHDR, CDR2 SFDVKD, per germline. CDR3 coding DNA: TGTGCCACCAGTGATTTGAGTGTAGGGCCGAGCTCCTACAATGAGCAGTTCTTC. Encoded protein: CATSDLSVGPSSYNEQFF.

The chain joins TRBV2 to TRBJ2-5, with a possible D match to TRBD2 (5 bases). Per the germline V gene, CDR1 is SNHLY and CDR2 is FYNNEI. The V and J ends lost 3 bases and 4 bases respectively, with 15 bases between them. This CDR3 comprises 15 residues. This chain's CDR3 is CASSDRGLPVETQYF. For the CDR3, the DNA is TGTGCCAGCAGTGATCGCGGACTGCCCGTAGAGACCCAGTACTTC.

This clonotype was observed a single time. The CDR3 protein is CSASGQGKGETQYF. CDR3 sequence (DNA): TGCAGCGCATCGGGACAGGGGAAAGGAGAGACCCAGTACTTC. The chain carries TRBV29-1 and TRBJ2-7; 10 bases align to TRBD1. Matching the DNA end better, TRBJ2-5 makes the J call doubtful. This CDR3 is built from 14 residues. Per germline, CDR1 SQVTM and CDR2 ANQGSEA.